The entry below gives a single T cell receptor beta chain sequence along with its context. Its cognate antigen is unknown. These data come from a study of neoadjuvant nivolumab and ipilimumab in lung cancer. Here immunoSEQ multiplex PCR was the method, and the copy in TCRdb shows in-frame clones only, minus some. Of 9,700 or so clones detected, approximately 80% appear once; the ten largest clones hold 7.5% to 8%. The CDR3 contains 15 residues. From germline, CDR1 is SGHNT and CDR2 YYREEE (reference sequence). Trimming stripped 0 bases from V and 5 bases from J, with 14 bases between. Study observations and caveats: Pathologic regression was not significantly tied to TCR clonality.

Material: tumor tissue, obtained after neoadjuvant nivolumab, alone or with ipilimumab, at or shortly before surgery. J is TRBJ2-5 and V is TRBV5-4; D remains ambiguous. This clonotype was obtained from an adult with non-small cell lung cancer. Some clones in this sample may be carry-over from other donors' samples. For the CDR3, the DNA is TGTGCCAGCAGCTTGGTGGGTAGCCAAGGGGAGACCCAGTACTTC. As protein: CASSLVGSQGETQYF.